A single T cell receptor beta chain is shown here with its context. The sample comes from a study of blood T cell repertoires in COVID-19. This CDR3 spans 15 amino acids. Per the germline V gene, CDR1 is MNHEY and CDR2 is SVGAGI. With 6 bases clipped from V and 5 bases from J, the junction kept 6 bases outside the gene matches. This table comes from immunoSEQ multiplex PCR, and its TCRdb copy is limited to in-frame clones, with some not included. The sample contains approximately 300,000 clones, 80% to 95% of which appear only once. The receptor comes from a woman aged 25 to 39 who had recovered from COVID-19. Material: PBMCs or T cells enriched from blood (not recorded which). This chain connects TRBV6-5 to TRBJ2-3, with 12 bases lining up with TRBD2. The CDR3 DNA follows: TGTGCCAGCAGACCTAGCGGGGGGGCCGGAGATACGCAGTATTTT. Residues: CASRPSGGAGDTQYF.